This T cell receptor (beta chain) derives from a study of T cell changes during pregnancy in multiple sclerosis. Clones were read by immunoSEQ multiplex PCR, and TCRdb kept only the in-frame ones, dropping some. The sample records about 36,000 clones, more than 75% being singletons. Per germline, CDR1 SGHDT and CDR2 YYEEEE. The CDR3 extends over 15 amino acids. Trimming pared 0 bases from V and 3 bases from J, leaving 12 bases between. The sample was CD4+ T cells from peripheral blood mononuclear cells, taken in the first trimester of pregnancy. The gene calls are TRBV5-6 and TRBJ1-1; D is unclear. The TCR originated in a female donor with multiple sclerosis, enrolled in a pregnancy study. The CDR3 nucleotides are TGTGCCAGCAGCTTGGCGGGGAGTCTGTACACTGAAGCTTTCTTT. Protein product: CASSLAGSLYTEAFF.